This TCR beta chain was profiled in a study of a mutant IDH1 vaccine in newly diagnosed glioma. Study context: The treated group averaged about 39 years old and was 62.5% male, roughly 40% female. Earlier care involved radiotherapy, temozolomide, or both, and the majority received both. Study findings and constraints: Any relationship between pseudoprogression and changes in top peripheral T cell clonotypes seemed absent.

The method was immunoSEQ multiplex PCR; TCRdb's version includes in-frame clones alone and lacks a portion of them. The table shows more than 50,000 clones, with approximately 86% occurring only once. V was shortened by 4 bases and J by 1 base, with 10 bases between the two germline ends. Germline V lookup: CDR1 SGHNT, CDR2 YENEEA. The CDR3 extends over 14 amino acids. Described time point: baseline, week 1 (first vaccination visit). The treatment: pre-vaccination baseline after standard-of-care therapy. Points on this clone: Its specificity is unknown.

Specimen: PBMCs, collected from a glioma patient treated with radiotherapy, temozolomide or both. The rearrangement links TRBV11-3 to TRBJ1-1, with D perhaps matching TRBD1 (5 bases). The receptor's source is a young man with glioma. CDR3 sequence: CASSSQAPNTEAFF. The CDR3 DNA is TGTGCCAGCAGCTCACAGGCCCCGAACACTGAAGCTTTCTTT.